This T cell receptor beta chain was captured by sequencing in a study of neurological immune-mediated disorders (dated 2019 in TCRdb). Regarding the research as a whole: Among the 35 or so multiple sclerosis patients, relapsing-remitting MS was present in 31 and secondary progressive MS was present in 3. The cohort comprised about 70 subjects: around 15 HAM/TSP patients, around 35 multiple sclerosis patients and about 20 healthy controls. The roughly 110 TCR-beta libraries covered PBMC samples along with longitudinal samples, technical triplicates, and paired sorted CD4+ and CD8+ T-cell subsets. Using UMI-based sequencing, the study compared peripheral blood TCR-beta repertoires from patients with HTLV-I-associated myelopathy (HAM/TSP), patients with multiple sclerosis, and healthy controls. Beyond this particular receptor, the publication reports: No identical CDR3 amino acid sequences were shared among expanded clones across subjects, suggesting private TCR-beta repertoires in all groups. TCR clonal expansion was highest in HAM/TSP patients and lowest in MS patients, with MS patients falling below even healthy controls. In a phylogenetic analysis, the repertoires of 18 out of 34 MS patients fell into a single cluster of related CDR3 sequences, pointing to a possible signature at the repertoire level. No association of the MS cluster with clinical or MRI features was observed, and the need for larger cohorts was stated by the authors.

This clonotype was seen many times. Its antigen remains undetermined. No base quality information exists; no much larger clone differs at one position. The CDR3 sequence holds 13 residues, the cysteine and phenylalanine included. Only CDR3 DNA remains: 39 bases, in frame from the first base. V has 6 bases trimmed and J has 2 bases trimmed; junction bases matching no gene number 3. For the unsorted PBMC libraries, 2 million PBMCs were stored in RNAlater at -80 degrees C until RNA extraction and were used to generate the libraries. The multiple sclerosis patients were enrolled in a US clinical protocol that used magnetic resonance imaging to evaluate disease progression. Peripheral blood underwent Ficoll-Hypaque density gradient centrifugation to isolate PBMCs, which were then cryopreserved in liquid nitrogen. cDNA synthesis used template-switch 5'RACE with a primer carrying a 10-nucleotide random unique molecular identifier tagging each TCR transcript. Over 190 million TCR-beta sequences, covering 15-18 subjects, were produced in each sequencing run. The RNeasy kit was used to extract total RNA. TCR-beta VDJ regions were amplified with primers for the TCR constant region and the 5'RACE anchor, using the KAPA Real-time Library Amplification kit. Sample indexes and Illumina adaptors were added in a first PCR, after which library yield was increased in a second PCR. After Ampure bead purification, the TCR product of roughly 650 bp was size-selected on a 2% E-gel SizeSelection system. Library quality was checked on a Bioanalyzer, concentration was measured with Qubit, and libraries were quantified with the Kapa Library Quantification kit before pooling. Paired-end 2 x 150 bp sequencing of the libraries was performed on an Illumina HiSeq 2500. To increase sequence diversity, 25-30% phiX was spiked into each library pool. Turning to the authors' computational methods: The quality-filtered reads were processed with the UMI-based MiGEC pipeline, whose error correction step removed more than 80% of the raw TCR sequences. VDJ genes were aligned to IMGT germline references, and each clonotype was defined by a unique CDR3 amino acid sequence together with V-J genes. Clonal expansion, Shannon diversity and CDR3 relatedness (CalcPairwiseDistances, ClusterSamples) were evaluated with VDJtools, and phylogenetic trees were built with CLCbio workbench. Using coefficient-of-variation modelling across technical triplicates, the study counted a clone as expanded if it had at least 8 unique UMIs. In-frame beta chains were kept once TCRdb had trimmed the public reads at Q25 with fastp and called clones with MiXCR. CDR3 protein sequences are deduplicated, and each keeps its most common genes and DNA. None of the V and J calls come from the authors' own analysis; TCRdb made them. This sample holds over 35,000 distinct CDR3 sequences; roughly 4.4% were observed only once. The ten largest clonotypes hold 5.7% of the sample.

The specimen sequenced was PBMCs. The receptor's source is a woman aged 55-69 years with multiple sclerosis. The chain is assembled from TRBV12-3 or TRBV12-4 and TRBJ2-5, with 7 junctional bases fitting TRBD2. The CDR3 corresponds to CASSSSGQETQYF. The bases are TGTGCCAGCAGCTCTAGCGGACAAGAGACCCAGTACTTC.